The TCR beta chain described here comes from a study of blood T cell repertoires in COVID-19. Overall study context: From the United States, Italy and Spain came samples of acute and convalescent COVID-19. PBMCs, B-cell-depleted T cells, or T cells provided the cDNA or gDNA that made up the material.

As handled by the study authors: Estimates of nucleated cell counts were drawn from the amplification of reference gene primers. The table came from immunoSEQ multiplex PCR; TCRdb's copy has only in-frame clones and leaves some out. V and J calls plus clone size are reproduced from that table; the DNA served to infer D and trimming. The table shows 200,000 to 250,000 clones, with 84% occurring only once. The CDR3 is 15 residues long. In germline, CDR1 is SNHLY, CDR2 FYNNEI. The junction had 4 bases not matched to a gene; V was cut back by 3 bases and J by 4 bases. The receptor's source is a human donor in a cohort sampled during active COVID-19. This chain uses TRBV2 with TRBJ2-7; 12 bases are a match to TRBD1. Sequencing used peripheral blood. As DNA, the CDR3 is TGTGCCAGCAGTGAGGGACAGGGGGCCTCATACGAGCAGTACTTC. The encoded protein is CASSEGQGASYEQYF.